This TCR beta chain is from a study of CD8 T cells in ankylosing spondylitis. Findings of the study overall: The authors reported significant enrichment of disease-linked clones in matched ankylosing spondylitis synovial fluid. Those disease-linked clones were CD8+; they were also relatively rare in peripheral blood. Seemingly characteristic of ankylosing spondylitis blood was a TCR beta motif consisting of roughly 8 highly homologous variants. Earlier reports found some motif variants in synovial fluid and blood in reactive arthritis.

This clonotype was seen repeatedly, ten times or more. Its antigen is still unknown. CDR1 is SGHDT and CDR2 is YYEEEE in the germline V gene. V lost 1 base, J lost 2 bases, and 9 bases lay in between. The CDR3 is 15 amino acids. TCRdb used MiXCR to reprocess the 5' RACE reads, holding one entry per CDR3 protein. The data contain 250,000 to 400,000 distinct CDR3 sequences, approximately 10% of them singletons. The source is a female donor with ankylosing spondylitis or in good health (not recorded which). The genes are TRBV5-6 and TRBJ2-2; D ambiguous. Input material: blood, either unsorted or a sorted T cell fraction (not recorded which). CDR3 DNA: TGTGCCAGCAGCTTGAGGATGGGCAACACCGGGGAGCTGTTTTTT. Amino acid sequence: CASSLRMGNTGELFF. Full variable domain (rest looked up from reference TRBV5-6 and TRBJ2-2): DAGVTQSPTHLIKTRGQQVTLRCSPKSGHDTVSWYQQALGQGPQFIFQYYEEEERQRGNFPDRFSGHQFPNYSSELNVNALLLGDSALYLCASSLRMGNTGELFFGEGSRLTVL.